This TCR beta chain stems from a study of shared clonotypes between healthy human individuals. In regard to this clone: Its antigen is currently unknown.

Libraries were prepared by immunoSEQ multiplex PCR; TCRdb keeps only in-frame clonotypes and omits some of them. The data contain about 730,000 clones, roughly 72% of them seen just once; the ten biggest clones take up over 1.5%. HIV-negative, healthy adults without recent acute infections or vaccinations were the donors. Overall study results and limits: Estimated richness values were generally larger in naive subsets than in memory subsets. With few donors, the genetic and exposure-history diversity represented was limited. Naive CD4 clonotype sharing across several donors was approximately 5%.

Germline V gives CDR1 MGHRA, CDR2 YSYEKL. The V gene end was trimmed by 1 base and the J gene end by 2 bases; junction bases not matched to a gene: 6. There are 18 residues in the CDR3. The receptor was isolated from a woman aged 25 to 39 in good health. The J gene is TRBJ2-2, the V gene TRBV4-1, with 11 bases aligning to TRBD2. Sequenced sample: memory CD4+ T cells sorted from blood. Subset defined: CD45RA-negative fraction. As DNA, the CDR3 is TGCGCCAGCAGCCAAGCTACGGGACTAGCGGCAAACACCGGGGAGCTGTTTTTT. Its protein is CASSQATGLAANTGELFF.